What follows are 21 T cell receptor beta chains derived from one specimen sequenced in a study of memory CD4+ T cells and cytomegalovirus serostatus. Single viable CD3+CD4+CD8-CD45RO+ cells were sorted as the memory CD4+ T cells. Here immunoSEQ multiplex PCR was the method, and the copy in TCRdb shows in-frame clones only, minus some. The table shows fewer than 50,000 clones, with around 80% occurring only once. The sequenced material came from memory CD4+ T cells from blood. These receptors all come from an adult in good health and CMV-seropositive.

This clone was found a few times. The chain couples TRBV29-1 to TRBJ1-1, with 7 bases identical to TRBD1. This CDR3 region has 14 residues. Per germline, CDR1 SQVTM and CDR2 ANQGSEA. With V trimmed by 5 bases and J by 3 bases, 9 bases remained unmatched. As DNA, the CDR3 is TGCAGCGTTAAAACAGGGGATGGGGACACTGAAGCTTTCTTT. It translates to CSVKTGDGDTEAFF. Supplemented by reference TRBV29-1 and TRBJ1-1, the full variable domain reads SAVISQKPSRDICQRGTSLTIQCQVDSQVTMMFWYRQQPGQSLTLIATANQGSEATYESGFVIDKFPISRPNLTFSTLTVSNMSPEDSSIYLCSVKTGDGDTEAFFGQGTRLTVV.

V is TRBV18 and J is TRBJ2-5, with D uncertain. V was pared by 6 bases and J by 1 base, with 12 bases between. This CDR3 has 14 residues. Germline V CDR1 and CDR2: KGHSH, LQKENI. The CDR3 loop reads CASSLRGSQETQYF. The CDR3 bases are TGTGCCAGCTCTCTACGAGGATCCCAAGAGACCCAGTACTTC. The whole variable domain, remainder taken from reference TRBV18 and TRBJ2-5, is NAGVMQNPRHLVRRRGQEARLRCSPMKGHSHVYWYRQLPEEGLKFMVYLQKENIIDESGMPKERFSAEFPKEGPSILRIQQVVRGDSAAYFCASSLRGSQETQYFGPGTRLLVL.

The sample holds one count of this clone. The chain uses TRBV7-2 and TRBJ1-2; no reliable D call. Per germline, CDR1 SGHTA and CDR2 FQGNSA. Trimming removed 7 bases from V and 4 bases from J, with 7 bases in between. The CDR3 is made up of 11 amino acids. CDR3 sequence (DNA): TGTGCCAGCACGGACGGCTATGGCTACACCTTC. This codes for CASTDGYGYTF.

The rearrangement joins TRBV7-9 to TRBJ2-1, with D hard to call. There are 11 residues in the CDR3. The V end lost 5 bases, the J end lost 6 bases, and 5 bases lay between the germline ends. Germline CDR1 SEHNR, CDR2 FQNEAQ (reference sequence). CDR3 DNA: TGTGCCAGCAGCCGACCCAATGAGCAGTTCTTC. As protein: CASSRPNEQFF.

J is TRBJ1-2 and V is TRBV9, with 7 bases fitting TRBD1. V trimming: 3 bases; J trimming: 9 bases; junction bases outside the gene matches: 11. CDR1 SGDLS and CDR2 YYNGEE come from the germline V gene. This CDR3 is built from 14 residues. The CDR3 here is CASSAQGPSLSYTF. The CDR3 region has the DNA TGTGCCAGCAGCGCACAGGGGCCTAGTCTCAGCTACACCTTC.

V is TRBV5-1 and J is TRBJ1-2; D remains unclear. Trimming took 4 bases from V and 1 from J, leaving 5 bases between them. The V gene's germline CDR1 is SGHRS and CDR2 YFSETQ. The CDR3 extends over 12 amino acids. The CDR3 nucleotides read TGCGCCAGCAGCCCCGTTAACTATGGCTACACCTTC. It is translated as CASSPVNYGYTF.

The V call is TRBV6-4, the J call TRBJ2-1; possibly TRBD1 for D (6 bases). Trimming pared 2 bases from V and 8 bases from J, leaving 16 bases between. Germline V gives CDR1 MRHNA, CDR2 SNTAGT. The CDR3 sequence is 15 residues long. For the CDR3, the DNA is TGTGCCAGCAGTGACGGGCAGGGGCGCGGAGATGAGCAGTTCTTC. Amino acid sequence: CASSDGQGRGDEQFF.

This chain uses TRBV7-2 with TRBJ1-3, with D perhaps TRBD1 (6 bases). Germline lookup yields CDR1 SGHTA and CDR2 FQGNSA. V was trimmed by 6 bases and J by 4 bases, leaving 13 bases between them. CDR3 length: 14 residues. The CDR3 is CASRPTGIGNTIYF. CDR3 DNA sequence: TGTGCCAGCAGACCGACAGGTATCGGAAACACCATATATTTT.

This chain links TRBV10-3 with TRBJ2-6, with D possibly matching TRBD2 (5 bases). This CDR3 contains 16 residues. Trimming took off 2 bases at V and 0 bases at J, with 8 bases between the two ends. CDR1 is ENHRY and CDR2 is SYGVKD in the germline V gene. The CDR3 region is CAISEGLFSGANVLTF. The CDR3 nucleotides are TGTGCCATCAGTGAGGGACTTTTCTCTGGGGCCAACGTCCTGACTTTC.

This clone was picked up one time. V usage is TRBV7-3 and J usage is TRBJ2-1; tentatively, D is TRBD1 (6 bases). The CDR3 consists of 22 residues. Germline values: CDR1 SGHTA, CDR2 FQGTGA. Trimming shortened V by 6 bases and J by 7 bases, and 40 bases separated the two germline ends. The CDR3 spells CASSSKWTVGLIGRYGKNEQFF. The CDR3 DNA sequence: TGTGCCAGCAGTTCCAAGTGGACAGTAGGTCTAATAGGCAGGTATGGGAAGAATGAGCAGTTCTTC.

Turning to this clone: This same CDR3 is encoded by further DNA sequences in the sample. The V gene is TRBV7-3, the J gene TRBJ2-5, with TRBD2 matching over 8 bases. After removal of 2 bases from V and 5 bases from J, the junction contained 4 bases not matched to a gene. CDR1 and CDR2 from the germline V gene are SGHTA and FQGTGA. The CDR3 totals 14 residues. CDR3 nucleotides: TGTGCCAGCAGCTTAGGCGGGAGGAGGGAGACCCAGTACTTC. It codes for CASSLGGRRETQYF.

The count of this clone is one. In nucleotides, the CDR3 is TGTGCCAGCACCCCGACAGGGGGGTATGAGCAGTTCTTC. Its translation is CASTPTGGYEQFF. This chain links TRBV6-6 with TRBJ2-1; 9 nucleotides match TRBD1. After removal of 7 bases from V and 8 bases from J, the junction contained 6 bases not matched to a gene. Germline assignment: CDR1 MNHNY and CDR2 SVGAGI (reference sequence). CDR3 length: 13 residues.

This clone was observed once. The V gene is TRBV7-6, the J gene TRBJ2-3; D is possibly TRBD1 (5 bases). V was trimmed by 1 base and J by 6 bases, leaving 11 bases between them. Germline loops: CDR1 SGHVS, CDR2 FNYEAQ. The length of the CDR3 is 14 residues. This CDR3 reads CASSLDQGIDTQYF. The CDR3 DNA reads TGTGCCAGCAGCTTAGATCAGGGTATTGATACGCAGTATTTT.

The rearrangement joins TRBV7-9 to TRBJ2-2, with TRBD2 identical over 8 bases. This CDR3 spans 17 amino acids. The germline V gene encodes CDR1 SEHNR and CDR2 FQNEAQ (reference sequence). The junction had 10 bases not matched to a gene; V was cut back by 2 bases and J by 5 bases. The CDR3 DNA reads TGTGCCAGCAGCTTACGGGGGTCCAGCGGGGGAACCGGGGAGCTGTTTTTT. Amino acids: CASSLRGSSGGTGELFF.

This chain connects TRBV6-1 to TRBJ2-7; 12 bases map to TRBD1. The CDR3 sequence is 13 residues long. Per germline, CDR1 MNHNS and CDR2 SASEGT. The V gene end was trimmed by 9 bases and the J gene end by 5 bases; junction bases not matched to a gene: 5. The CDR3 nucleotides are TGTGCCAGTGGGACAGGGGGCGGCCACGAGCAGTACTTC. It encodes CASGTGGGHEQYF.

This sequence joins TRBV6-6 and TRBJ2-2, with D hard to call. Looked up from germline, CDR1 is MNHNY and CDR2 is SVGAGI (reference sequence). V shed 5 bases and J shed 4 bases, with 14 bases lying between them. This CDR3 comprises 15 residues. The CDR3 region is CASSQQVGPTGELFF. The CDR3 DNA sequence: TGTGCCAGCAGTCAACAAGTCGGTCCCACCGGGGAGCTGTTTTTT.

CDR3 in DNA: TGCGCCAGCAGCTTCGCGCTAGCGGGAGGGCGCAATACGCAGTATTTT. Its protein is CASSFALAGGRNTQYF. The gene calls are TRBV5-1 and TRBJ2-3; 12 bases are shared with TRBD2. The V gene end was trimmed by 2 bases and the J gene end by 7 bases; junction bases not matched to a gene: 8. This CDR3 has 16 amino acids. Germline CDR1 is SGHRS and CDR2 is YFSETQ.

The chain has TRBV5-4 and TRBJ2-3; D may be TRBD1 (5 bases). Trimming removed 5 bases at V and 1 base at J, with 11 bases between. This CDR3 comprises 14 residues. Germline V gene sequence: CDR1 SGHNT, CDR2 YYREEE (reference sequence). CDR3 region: CASSKGIRTDTQYF. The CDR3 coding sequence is TGTGCCAGCAGTAAGGGGATTCGCACAGATACGCAGTATTTT.

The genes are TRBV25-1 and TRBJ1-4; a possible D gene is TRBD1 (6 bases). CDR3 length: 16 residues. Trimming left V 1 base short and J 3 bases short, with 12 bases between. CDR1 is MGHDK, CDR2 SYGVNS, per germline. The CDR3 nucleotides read TGTGCCAGCAGTGAATCCTTACGGACAGCTAATGAAAAACTGTTTTTT. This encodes CASSESLRTANEKLFF. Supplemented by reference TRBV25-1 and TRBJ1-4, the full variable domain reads EADIYQTPRYLVIGTGKKITLECSQTMGHDKMYWYQQDPGMELHLIHYSYGVNSTEKGDLSSESTVSRIRTEHFPLTLESARPSHTSQYLCASSESLRTANEKLFFGSGTQLSVL.

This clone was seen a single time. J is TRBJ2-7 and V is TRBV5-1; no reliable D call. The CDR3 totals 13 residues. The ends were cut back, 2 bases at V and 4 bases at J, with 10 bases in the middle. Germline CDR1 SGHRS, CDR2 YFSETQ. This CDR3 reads CASSFERAYEQYF. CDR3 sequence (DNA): TGCGCCAGCAGCTTTGAAAGAGCTTACGAGCAGTACTTC.

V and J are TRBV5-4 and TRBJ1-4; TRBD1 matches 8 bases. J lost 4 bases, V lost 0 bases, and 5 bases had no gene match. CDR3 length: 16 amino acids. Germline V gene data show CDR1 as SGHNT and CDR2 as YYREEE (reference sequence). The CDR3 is CASSLAGTGINEKLFF. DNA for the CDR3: TGTGCCAGCAGCTTGGCCGGGACAGGAATTAATGAAAAACTGTTTTTT.